The 15 T cell receptor beta chains below were found in one sample sequenced in a study of blood T cells in healthy people across ages. Then a second PCR, running roughly 6 to 12 cycles, was carried out with a sample-barcoded 5' primer and a J-beta primer mix. Via MiXCR, TCRdb re-called the 5' RACE reads, giving one row per CDR3 protein. The sample carries approximately 800,000 distinct CDR3 sequences, roughly 25% recorded once. The sample was also reused in another study, on T cells of mothers and their children.

The specimen sequenced was blood. The source is a boy between 10 and 17 years old in good health.

V gene TRBV5-5 combines with J gene TRBJ1-4; D gene uncertain. Germline assignment: CDR1 SGHKS and CDR2 YYEKEE (reference sequence). V dropped 9 bases and J dropped 8 bases, with 17 bases sitting between them. The length of the CDR3 is 13 residues. The CDR3, as DNA: TGTGCCACTGACCCGGAGGCGGAGGAAAAACTGTTTTTT. Translated: CATDPEAEEKLFF.

The chain has TRBV10-1 and TRBJ2-2, with D possibly matching TRBD2 (6 bases). The CDR3 loop spans 14 amino acids. Germline lookup yields CDR1 WNHNN and CDR2 SYGVQD (reference sequence). The ends were cut back, 4 bases at V and 8 bases at J, with 14 bases in the middle. The CDR3 DNA reads as TGCGCCAGCAGTGCGTTCCGGGAGACAGGGGAGCTGTTTTTT. This sequence encodes CASSAFRETGELFF.

The chain couples TRBV6-6 to TRBJ2-5; TRBD1 is a possible D gene (8 bases). CDR1 and CDR2 (germline): MNHNY, SVGAGI (reference sequence). V lost 2 bases, J lost 4 bases, and 11 bases lay in between. The CDR3 length is 14 residues. The CDR3 region is CASSYHRGGETQYF. CDR3 nucleotides: TGTGCCAGCAGTTACCACAGGGGGGGAGAGACCCAGTACTTC.

The sample holds a few counts of this clonotype. The chain employs TRBV7-3 and TRBJ2-5, with D hard to call. The last part of the DNA fits TRBJ2-1 better; the J call may be wrong. This CDR3 is built from 15 residues. Germline V gene data show CDR1 as SGHTA and CDR2 as FQGTGA. The CDR3 sequence: CASSLTGTDANEQFF. The CDR3 DNA reads TGTGCCAGCAGCTTAACGGGCACCGACGCAAATGAGCAGTTCTTC.

This chain joins TRBV12-3 or TRBV12-4 and TRBJ1-2; 7 bases fit TRBD1. The CDR3 has 15 residues. J gave up 10 bases and V 5 bases, and 16 bases lay outside the gene matches. DNA for the CDR3: TGTGCCAGCAGTCGTTGGAGGGGGCAGGGGGACGTCTACACCTTC. The encoded protein is CASSRWRGQGDVYTF.

The V gene is TRBV29-1, the J gene TRBJ2-7, with 9 bases identical to TRBD1. Germline-derived CDR1 and CDR2 are SQVTM and ANQGSEA. The CDR3 is 14 amino acids. V trimming: 6 bases; J trimming: 5 bases; junction bases outside the gene matches: 11. The CDR3 loop reads CSVLAGTGIDEQYF. CDR3 DNA sequence: TGCAGCGTCCTAGCTGGGACAGGGATCGACGAGCAGTACTTC.

This clonotype appeared a few times. This chain joins TRBV20-1 and TRBJ2-5; tentatively, D is TRBD2 (7 bases). Germline V gene lookup returns CDR1 DFQATT and CDR2 SNEGSKA (reference sequence). V was clipped by 0 bases and J by 4 bases, with 15 bases between them. CDR3 length: 15 amino acids. CDR3 loop: CSARDSRGASETQYF. The CDR3 DNA reads as TGCAGTGCTAGAGATTCCCGGGGGGCCTCAGAGACCCAGTACTTC.

This clonotype came up once. The chain recombines TRBV28 with TRBJ1-4; TRBD1 might be the D (6 bases). The CDR3 runs to 15 residues. The germline V gene has CDR1 MDHEN and CDR2 SYDVKM. V dropped 2 bases and J dropped 1 base, with 8 bases sitting between them. Here the CDR3 reads CASSLRTVTNEKLFF. The CDR3 DNA sequence: TGTGCCAGCAGTTTAAGGACAGTAACTAATGAAAAACTGTTTTTT.

CDR3 residues: CASSGDVTQETQYF. DNA for the CDR3: TGTGCCAGCAGCGGGGACGTTACCCAAGAGACCCAGTACTTC. The chain recombines TRBV7-9 with TRBJ2-5; D may correspond to TRBD1 or TRBD2 (5 bases each). This CDR3 spans 14 amino acids. The V and J ends lost 5 bases and 1 base respectively, with 11 bases between them. Germline-derived CDR1 and CDR2 are SEHNR and FQNEAQ (reference sequence).

A few counts support this clonotype. J is TRBJ1-2 and V is TRBV19, with D perhaps matching TRBD1 (6 bases). The germline V gene encodes CDR1 LNHDA and CDR2 SQIVND (reference sequence). Trimming stripped 3 bases from V and 5 bases from J, with 10 bases between. The CDR3 length is 13 residues. CDR3 sequence: CASSMGQGYGYTF. The CDR3 nucleotides read TGTGCCAGTAGTATGGGTCAGGGGTATGGCTACACCTTC.

V and J are TRBV27 and TRBJ1-1; 9 bases are a match to TRBD1. Germline V gene lookup returns CDR1 MNHEY and CDR2 SMNVEV (reference sequence). CDR3 length equals 14 residues. Trimming removed 8 bases from V and 1 base from J; junction bases left unmatched: 5. The CDR3 coding sequence is TGTGCCAGCGCTCGGGGACAGGGGAACACTGAAGCTTTCTTT. It specifies CASARGQGNTEAFF.

The V call is TRBV10-3, the J call TRBJ2-5; 7 nucleotides agree with TRBD1. Trimming at V came to 7 bases and at J to 1 base, leaving 3 bases not matched to a gene. This CDR3 comprises 13 residues. The germline V gene has CDR1 ENHRY and CDR2 SYGVKD. CDR3 sequence (DNA): TGTGCCATCAAAGGGGACAGCCAAGAGACCCAGTACTTC. Protein: CAIKGDSQETQYF.

This clonotype has just a few counts. The V gene is TRBV6-5, the J gene TRBJ2-1, with 10 bases identical to TRBD2. V trimming: 4 bases; J trimming: 2 bases; junction bases outside the gene matches: 2. In germline, CDR1 is MNHEY, CDR2 SVGAGI. The CDR3 is made up of 15 amino acids. The CDR3 spells CASSSGTSAYNEQFF. For the CDR3, the DNA is TGTGCCAGCAGTTCCGGGACTAGCGCCTACAATGAGCAGTTCTTC.

The rearrangement uses TRBV2 and TRBJ1-6; D is unclear. The CDR3 length is 19 residues. Germline CDR1 and CDR2: SNHLY and FYNNEI. V was cut by 1 base and J by 10 bases, with 26 bases left in between. The CDR3 region has the DNA TGTGCCAGCAGTGAAGTGAGGGTTTCGGAGAAGATAGAAGACTCACCCCTCCACTTT. This sequence encodes CASSEVRVSEKIEDSPLHF.

This clonotype was seen more than once but under ten times. The chain has TRBV7-9 and TRBJ1-2; 8 bases fit TRBD1. Germline-derived CDR1 and CDR2 are SEHNR and FQNEAQ (reference sequence). The CDR3 runs to 13 residues. V lost 7 bases to trimming and J lost 5 bases; unmatched junction nucleotides: 6. The DNA for the CDR3 is TGTGCCAGCACCGACGACAGGGGTTATGGCTACACCTTC. As protein: CASTDDRGYGYTF.